These 28 T cell receptor beta chains share one sample of origin, sequenced in a study of CD8 T cells in ankylosing spondylitis. Points from the study as a whole: Blood of patients with ankylosing spondylitis appeared to be characterized by a TCR beta motif of eight or nine highly homologous variants.

TCRdb independently ran MiXCR on the 5' RACE reads; one entry per CDR3 protein. In the table there are some 840,000 distinct CDR3 sequences, roughly 12% of which are singletons. These receptors lack a known antigen. Specimen: blood, either unsorted or a sorted T cell fraction (not recorded which). The receptors were gathered from a male donor with ankylosing spondylitis.

The rearrangement joins TRBV20-1 to TRBJ1-2, with D possibly matching TRBD1 (5 bases). Germline lookup yields CDR1 DFQATT and CDR2 SNEGSKA (reference sequence). This CDR3 region has 11 residues. Trimming cost V 3 bases and J 7 bases, with 9 bases left between them. The CDR3 DNA is TGCAGTGCTAGCGGGGGTGGTGGCTACACCTTC. Translating gives CSASGGGGYTF.

This clonotype was detected a few times. The chain combines TRBV10-3 with TRBJ2-2; 9 bases match TRBD1. Trimming at V came to 0 bases and at J to 3 bases, leaving 2 bases not matched to a gene. The CDR3 spans 16 residues. Germline loops: CDR1 ENHRY, CDR2 SYGVKD. The CDR3 spells CAISESGQGHTGELFF. In nucleotides, the CDR3 is TGTGCCATCAGTGAGTCGGGACAGGGACACACCGGGGAGCTGTTTTTT.

The chain joins TRBV6-2 or TRBV6-3 to TRBJ2-2; D is unresolved. Trimming removed 5 bases at V and 11 bases at J, with 18 bases between. Germline V gene lookup returns CDR1 MNHEY and CDR2 SVGEGT. The CDR3 length is 14 residues. This CDR3 reads CASSHYSLGFELFF. DNA for the CDR3: TGTGCCAGCAGTCACTATTCCCTGGGCTTCGAGCTGTTTTTT.

This clonotype occurred a few times. This rearrangement joins TRBV25-1 to TRBJ1-6, with D unresolved. V was clipped by 3 bases and J by 9 bases, with 12 bases between them. The CDR3 runs to 14 residues. CDR1 is MGHDK and CDR2 is SYGVNS in the germline V gene. The CDR3 region is CASSEWGIGSPLHF. Here the CDR3 DNA reads TGTGCCAGCAGTGAGTGGGGAATCGGTTCACCCCTCCACTTT.

The chain joins TRBV6-1 to TRBJ1-5; D gene ambiguous. The ends were cut back, 8 bases at V and 5 bases at J, with 10 bases in the middle. Germline lookup yields CDR1 MNHNS and CDR2 SASEGT. CDR3 length: 12 amino acids. The CDR3 sequence is CASPSGDQPQHF. The DNA for the CDR3 is TGTGCCAGCCCGAGCGGAGATCAGCCCCAGCATTTT.

This clonotype was counted many times. This chain uses TRBV12-3 or TRBV12-4 with TRBJ1-2, with 7 nucleotides matching TRBD1. With V trimmed by 7 bases and J by 3 bases, 5 bases remained unmatched. The CDR3 runs to 13 residues. CDR3 protein: CASTPTGYYGYTF. The CDR3 DNA reads TGTGCCAGCACCCCGACAGGGTACTATGGCTACACCTTC.

This clonotype has just one count. The chain employs TRBV20-1 and TRBJ2-3, with D possibly being TRBD2 (5 bases). V lost 2 bases to trimming and J lost 0 bases, with 15 bases between them. This CDR3 spans 16 amino acids. Germline CDR1 reads DFQATT; CDR2 reads SNEGSKA (reference sequence). The CDR3 region is CSARLALISSTDTQYF. The CDR3 DNA reads as TGCAGTGCTAGACTAGCCTTAATTTCTAGCACAGATACGCAGTATTTT.

In its sample, this clonotype was seen a few times. V usage is TRBV20-1 and J usage is TRBJ2-3, with TRBD2 matching 10 bases. This CDR3 spans 17 amino acids. Germline V CDR1 and CDR2: DFQATT, SNEGSKA (reference sequence). The trim removed 2 bases at V and 0 bases at J, leaving 8 bases unmatched. This CDR3 is CSARSSWTSGSTDTQYF. The DNA of the CDR3 is TGCAGTGCTAGATCCTCTTGGACTAGCGGTAGCACAGATACGCAGTATTTT.

The CDR3 nucleotides are TGCGCCAGCAGCTCTAGGCCAGGCAATCAGCCCCAGCATTTT. Translating it yields CASSSRPGNQPQHF. V usage is TRBV5-1 and J usage is TRBJ1-5; no clear D gene. Germline CDR1 and CDR2: SGHRS and YFSETQ. The V end lost 3 bases, the J end lost 2 bases, and 9 bases lay between the germline ends. The CDR3 length is 14 residues.

Worth noting for this clonotype: A much larger clone lies a single base off, so this may be a read error. V is TRBV20-1 and J is TRBJ2-7; D is ambiguous. Germline V gene sequence: CDR1 DFQATT, CDR2 SNEGSKA (reference sequence). This CDR3 spans 11 amino acids. The chain's CDR3 is CSARNGYEEYF. Here the CDR3 DNA reads TGCAGTGCTAGGAACGGCTACGAGGAGTACTTC.

This clonotype was detected ten times or more. The CDR3 sequence is CATSDPGTDYGYTF. For the CDR3, the DNA is TGTGCCACCAGTGACCCCGGGACGGACTATGGCTACACCTTC. V and J are TRBV24-1 and TRBJ1-2; tentative D call: TRBD1 (5 bases). CDR1 is KGHDR, CDR2 SFDVKD, per germline. CDR3 length: 14 residues. V shed 4 bases and J shed 3 bases, with 11 bases lying between them.

This clonotype was detected ten times or more. The chain couples TRBV10-3 to TRBJ2-1; 12 nucleotides align to TRBD2. The CDR3 spans 15 residues. The germline V gene encodes CDR1 ENHRY and CDR2 SYGVKD. With V trimmed by 5 bases and J by 5 bases, 4 bases remained unmatched. The CDR3 sequence is CAISRLAGENNEQFF. Here the CDR3 DNA reads TGTGCCATCAGTAGACTAGCGGGAGAGAACAATGAGCAGTTCTTC.

This clonotype was recorded at least ten times. The chain links TRBV29-1 to TRBJ1-1; no firm D call. Trimming shortened V by 6 bases and J by 1 base, and 12 bases separated the two germline ends. Germline CDR1 is SQVTM and CDR2 is ANQGSEA. This CDR3 comprises 13 residues. The CDR3 here is CSVLRSQNTEAFF. The CDR3 region has the DNA TGCAGCGTCCTCCGGTCGCAGAACACTGAAGCTTTCTTT.

The J gene is TRBJ2-4, the V gene TRBV4-3; D unclear. The CDR3 length is 15 residues. Germline lookup yields CDR1 LGHNA and CDR2 YSLEER. Trimming removed 1 base from V and 1 base from J, with 8 bases in between. CDR3 in amino acids: CASSQGVFAKNIQYF. Here the CDR3 DNA reads TGCGCCAGCAGCCAAGGGGTGTTCGCCAAAAACATTCAGTACTTC.

The table lists this clonotype with many counts. V usage is TRBV20-1 and J usage is TRBJ2-1, with 11 bases lining up with TRBD1. The V and J ends lost 7 bases and 4 bases, in that order; junction bases with no gene match: 3. CDR1 and CDR2 (germline): DFQATT, SNEGSKA (reference sequence). The CDR3 extends over 13 amino acids. In DNA form, the CDR3 reads TGCAGTGTGGACAGGGGGCATTACAATGAGCAGTTCTTC. This translates into CSVDRGHYNEQFF.

J is TRBJ2-3 and V is TRBV7-3; D remains unclear. V was cut by 4 bases and J by 6 bases, with 14 bases left in between. The length of the CDR3 is 14 residues. Per germline, CDR1 SGHTA and CDR2 FQGTGA. The DNA for the CDR3 is TGTGCCAGCAGCTATAGGGATGAGGCGGATACGCAGTATTTT. Encoded protein: CASSYRDEADTQYF.

The chain joins TRBV5-1 to TRBJ2-1, with 9 bases identical to TRBD1. Germline V CDR1 and CDR2: SGHRS, YFSETQ. The V gene end was trimmed by 0 bases and the J gene end by 6 bases; junction bases not matched to a gene: 7. CDR3 length: 16 residues. CDR3 protein: CASSLAGGDRANEQFF. In DNA form, the CDR3 reads TGCGCCAGCAGCTTGGCAGGGGGGGACAGGGCCAATGAGCAGTTCTTC.

This chain uses TRBV5-1 with TRBJ2-3, with D possibly matching TRBD2 (5 bases). The CDR3 runs to 14 residues. Germline CDR1 SGHRS, CDR2 YFSETQ. Trimming pared 4 bases from V and 4 bases from J, leaving 13 bases between. The CDR3 reads CASSPRTLPDTQYF. In nucleotides, the CDR3 is TGCGCCAGCAGCCCACGGACTCTGCCAGATACGCAGTATTTT.

Details on this clonotype: A read error may account for a junction end that differs from germline. The chain employs TRBV12-3 or TRBV12-4 and TRBJ2-7; D is undetermined. The CDR3 sequence is 15 residues long. CDR3 in DNA: TGTGCCACCAGTGATGACTCAAGTAACCCCTACGAGCAGTACTTC. Translating gives CATSDDSSNPYEQYF.

This clonotype showed up many times. The V gene is TRBV20-1, the J gene TRBJ2-3; 8 nucleotides align to TRBD2. The V segment lost 1 base and the J segment 5 bases; nucleotides outside the gene matches: 8. Germline loops: CDR1 DFQATT, CDR2 SNEGSKA (reference sequence). This CDR3 has 15 residues. The CDR3 here is CSARVSSGSLDTQYF. In DNA, the CDR3 is TGCAGTGCTAGAGTATCGAGCGGGAGTTTAGATACGCAGTATTTT.

The chain couples TRBV4-3 to TRBJ2-3; 12 bases align to TRBD2. This CDR3 comprises 17 residues. The germline V gene encodes CDR1 LGHNA and CDR2 YSLEER. Losses at the gene ends were 2 bases for V and 3 bases for J; bases not matched to a gene: 6. The CDR3 nucleotides are TGCGCCAGCAGCCAACTAGCGGGAGGGCCCCGAACAGATACGCAGTATTTT. It translates to CASSQLAGGPRTDTQYF.

This clonotype has a handful of counts. This chain links TRBV18 with TRBJ2-1; TRBD2 might be the D (5 bases). The CDR3 has 15 amino acids. V was shortened by 5 bases and J by 0 bases, with 11 bases between the two germline ends. Germline CDR1 KGHSH, CDR2 LQKENI. CDR3 sequence (DNA): TGTGCCAGCTCAAACTTAGCGTTCTCCTACAATGAGCAGTTCTTC. Protein sequence: CASSNLAFSYNEQFF.

This clonotype was seen repeatedly, ten times or more. V and J are TRBV20-1 and TRBJ1-2; 8 bases match TRBD1. Germline V gene sequence: CDR1 DFQATT, CDR2 SNEGSKA (reference sequence). The CDR3 contains 13 residues. V shed 5 bases, J shed 8 bases, and the junction held 10 bases outside the gene matches. Written as DNA, the CDR3 is TGCAGTGCTGGAAACAGGGGGTTGTACGGCTACACCTTC. It yields the protein CSAGNRGLYGYTF.

The rearrangement uses TRBV20-1 and TRBJ2-2; weak D call: TRBD1 (6 bases). CDR1 is DFQATT and CDR2 is SNEGSKA in the germline V gene (reference sequence). The length of the CDR3 is 15 residues. V was clipped by 5 bases and J by 2 bases, with 15 bases between them. CDR3 DNA: TGCAGTGCTCGCGTACAGGGTAGTAACACCGGGGAGCTGTTTTTT. Residues: CSARVQGSNTGELFF.

V gene TRBV6-2 or TRBV6-3 combines with J gene TRBJ2-1; D ambiguous. The V end lost 2 bases, the J end lost 9 bases, and 8 bases lay between the germline ends. The CDR3 sequence is 12 residues long. CDR1 is MNHEY, CDR2 SVGEGT, per germline. Here the CDR3 DNA reads TGTGCCAGCAGTTACCCCACCACTGAGCAGTTCTTC. It translates to CASSYPTTEQFF.

This clonotype has a handful of counts. The rearrangement joins TRBV18 to TRBJ2-7, with 7 bases identical to TRBD1. Germline V gene lookup returns CDR1 KGHSH and CDR2 LQKENI. Unmatched junction bases numbered 4, after V lost 4 bases and J lost 4 bases. This CDR3 contains 13 residues. The CDR3 bases are TGTGCCAGCTCACAGTCGGGACAGTACGAGCAGTACTTC. This sequence encodes CASSQSGQYEQYF.

The V call is TRBV6-5, the J call TRBJ2-1, with 10 bases matching TRBD1. The ends lost 0 bases at V and 7 bases at J; junction bases unmatched: 15. The CDR3 has 19 residues. Germline V lookup: CDR1 MNHEY, CDR2 SVGAGI. The CDR3 is CASSYSILDGTGVGNEQFF. As DNA, the CDR3 is TGTGCCAGCAGTTACTCGATCCTTGACGGGACAGGGGTGGGGAATGAGCAGTTCTTC.

The sample holds a few counts of this clonotype. The chain couples TRBV6-2 or TRBV6-3 to TRBJ2-7; tentative D call: TRBD2 (6 bases). The CDR3 contains 16 residues. The germline gives CDR1 MNHEY, CDR2 SVGEGT. With 5 bases removed from V and 4 bases from J, the gap between germline ends came to 21 bases. The DNA of the CDR3 is TGTGCCAGCAGTCAGTTGCGGGGTGCGGACCTATACGAGCAGTACTTC. Translating it yields CASSQLRGADLYEQYF.